Each of the 32 T cell receptor beta chains below was sequenced from the same sample in a study of T cells after yellow fever vaccination. Using its own MiXCR run on the 5' RACE reads, TCRdb lists one record per CDR3 protein. This sample has roughly 500,000 distinct CDR3 sequences; around 21% occur once, and the top ten carry roughly an eighth. Material: PBMCs, obtained 15 days after the yellow fever booster vaccination. These receptors came from a man aged 25 to 40 who received the YFV17D yellow fever vaccine.

A single count supports this clonotype. The J gene is TRBJ1-6, the V gene TRBV4-3, with 9 nucleotides matching TRBD1. The CDR3 extends over 14 amino acids. J was trimmed by 10 bases and V by 4 bases; bases with no gene match: 5. Germline CDR1 LGHNA, CDR2 YSLEER. The CDR3 reads CASSPQDRGSPLHF. CDR3 DNA sequence: TGCGCCAGCAGCCCACAGGACAGGGGATCACCCCTCCACTTT.

This clonotype came up a few times. The CDR3, as DNA: TGTGCCAGCAGCGTAGGCCAGGGCGTCAGGGAGCAGTTCTTC. As protein: CASSVGQGVREQFF. The rearrangement uses TRBV9 and TRBJ2-1; tentative D call: TRBD1 (5 bases). The germline CDR1 and CDR2 sequences are SGDLS and YYNGEE. Trimming pared 0 bases from V and 10 bases from J, leaving 14 bases between. The CDR3 extends over 14 amino acids.

The chain links TRBV9 to TRBJ2-1; a possible D gene is TRBD1 (6 bases). Trimming stripped 0 bases from V and 7 bases from J, with 17 bases between. The germline V gene encodes CDR1 SGDLS and CDR2 YYNGEE. The CDR3 contains 16 residues. Here the CDR3 reads CASSVARTAQGNEQFF. CDR3 DNA: TGTGCCAGCAGCGTAGCGAGGACAGCCCAGGGGAATGAGCAGTTCTTC.

This clonotype turned up a few times. The chain uses TRBV29-1 and TRBJ2-3; 9 nucleotides line up with TRBD2. Germline V gene lookup returns CDR1 SQVTM and CDR2 ANQGSEA. The CDR3 sequence is 14 residues long. J lost 4 bases, V lost 4 bases, and 6 bases had no gene match. CDR3 nucleotide sequence: TGCAGCGTTGGCGTGGCGGGAGGGCCAGATACGCAGTATTTT. Protein product: CSVGVAGGPDTQYF.

The chain recombines TRBV10-3 with TRBJ2-1, with 9 bases lining up with TRBD2. Germline V lookup: CDR1 ENHRY, CDR2 SYGVKD. This CDR3 is 15 amino acids long. The junction had 5 bases not matched to a gene; V was cut back by 2 bases and J by 6 bases. The CDR3 bases are TGTGCCATCAGTGAGCAACTAGCGGGCCTCAATGAGCAGTTCTTC. The encoded protein is CAISEQLAGLNEQFF.

This sequence joins TRBV29-1 and TRBJ2-7, with a tentative D call TRBD1 (6 bases). CDR3 size: 12 residues. Deletions cut 7 bases from V and 9 bases from J, with 19 bases between. Germline V lookup: CDR1 SQVTM, CDR2 ANQGSEA. CDR3 DNA sequence: TGCAGCGCTAAGGTAAACAGGGATCCGCAGTACTTC. This codes for CSAKVNRDPQYF.

This CDR3 reads CASSDSVRDTQYF. The DNA for the CDR3 is TGCGCCAGCAGTGACAGCGTACGAGATACGCAGTATTTT. This rearrangement joins TRBV10-1 to TRBJ2-3; D is undetermined. The length of the CDR3 is 13 residues. Between the trimmed V and J ends, which lost 3 bases and 5 bases, there was a span of 9 bases. CDR1 and CDR2 (germline): WNHNN, SYGVQD (reference sequence).

This clonotype was counted a few times. This chain uses TRBV6-2 or TRBV6-3 with TRBJ1-5; 8 positions agree with TRBD1. CDR3 size: 16 residues. The germline V gene encodes CDR1 MNHEY and CDR2 SVGEGT. Losses at the gene ends were 7 bases for V and 3 bases for J; bases not matched to a gene: 11. CDR3: CASTTPGQGDNQPQHF. The CDR3 region has the DNA TGTGCCAGCACCACACCCGGACAGGGAGACAATCAGCCCCAGCATTTT.

This clonotype was counted between two and nine times. This chain connects TRBV7-9 to TRBJ1-1, with D hard to call. Trimming took 5 bases from V and 5 from J, leaving 9 bases between them. This CDR3 is built from 12 residues. CDR1 is SEHNR, CDR2 FQNEAQ, per germline (reference sequence). The CDR3 sequence: CASSKGVTEAFF. CDR3 sequence (DNA): TGTGCCAGCAGCAAGGGTGTGACTGAAGCTTTCTTT.

The chain recombines TRBV3-1 with TRBJ1-2; D remains ambiguous. Trimming removed 5 bases from V and 13 bases from J, with 14 bases in between. Germline CDR1 is LGHDT and CDR2 is YNNKEL (reference sequence). The CDR3 contains 11 residues. The CDR3 DNA sequence: TGTGCCAGCAGCTCATCCACGGCCACCACCTTC. Its protein product is CASSSSTATTF.

The chain carries TRBV29-1 and TRBJ2-1, with 11 bases aligning to TRBD2. Germline lookup yields CDR1 SQVTM and CDR2 ANQGSEA. The CDR3 totals 15 residues. V shed 4 bases, J shed 4 bases, and the junction held 6 bases outside the gene matches. CDR3 sequence: CSVVGTSGPYNEQFF. CDR3 DNA: TGCAGCGTTGTGGGGACTAGCGGTCCATACAATGAGCAGTTCTTC.

This chain links TRBV5-6 with TRBJ2-1, with no clear D. V shed 4 bases and J shed 0 bases, with 11 bases lying between them. The CDR3 contains 15 residues. Germline assignment: CDR1 SGHDT and CDR2 YYEEEE. As DNA, the CDR3 is TGTGCCAGCAGCCCGGCTGGTTTCTCCTACAATGAGCAGTTCTTC. As protein: CASSPAGFSYNEQFF.

This clonotype was found a few times. The DNA for the CDR3 is TGTGCCAGCAGCTTGGAAAATCGGGTTAGGTCTTCCGAGCAGTACTTC. Residues: CASSLENRVRSSEQYF. This sequence joins TRBV5-8 and TRBJ2-7, with D uncertain. V lost 0 bases to trimming and J lost 6 bases, with 19 bases between them. From germline, CDR1 is SGHTS and CDR2 YDEGEE. The CDR3 runs 16 residues. The full variable domain, rest sourced from reference TRBV5-8 and TRBJ2-7, is EAGVTQSPTHLIKTRGQQATLRCSPISGHTSVYWYQQALGLGLQFLLWYDEGEERNRGNFPPRFSGRQFPNYSSELNVNALELEDSALYLCASSLENRVRSSEQYFGPGTRLTVT.

A few counts support this clonotype. The genes are TRBV6-1 and TRBJ2-5; D not resolved. The CDR3 is 11 residues long. V was shortened by 5 bases and J by 4 bases, with 5 bases between the two germline ends. Germline V lookup: CDR1 MNHNS, CDR2 SASEGT. Here the CDR3 DNA reads TGTGCCAGCAGTCGGGCAGAGACCCAGTACTTC. Translating gives CASSRAETQYF.

This clonotype was seen more than once but under ten times. The genes are TRBV5-1 and TRBJ2-5; D not resolved. The germline V gene has CDR1 SGHRS and CDR2 YFSETQ. CDR3 length: 14 amino acids. With 4 bases removed from V and 2 bases from J, the gap between germline ends came to 12 bases. For the CDR3, the DNA is TGCGCCAGCAGCCCGCAAAGGGTTCAAGAGACCCAGTACTTC. This codes for CASSPQRVQETQYF.

The gene calls are TRBV7-2 and TRBJ2-3; no definite D call. The CDR3 consists of 14 residues. The V end lost 5 bases, the J end lost 2 bases, and 11 bases lay between the germline ends. Germline V gene sequence: CDR1 SGHTA, CDR2 FQGNSA. The CDR3 DNA sequence: TGTGCCAGCAGCCCCTCCAGGTACACAGATACGCAGTATTTT. This sequence encodes CASSPSRYTDTQYF.

This clonotype was counted between two and nine times. The genes are TRBV15 and TRBJ2-1; no clear D gene. This CDR3 has 13 amino acids. V was pared by 0 bases and J by 6 bases, with 6 bases between. Germline V gene data show CDR1 as LNHNV and CDR2 as YYDKDF (reference sequence). CDR3: CATSRDRVNEQFF. Written as DNA, the CDR3 is TGTGCCACCAGCAGAGATCGGGTCAATGAGCAGTTCTTC.

This clonotype was seen a few times. This chain uses TRBV6-5 with TRBJ2-5; D remains ambiguous. The germline V gene has CDR1 MNHEY and CDR2 SVGAGI. V gave up 6 bases and J gave up 8 bases, with 10 bases separating them. The CDR3 has 11 amino acids. CDR3: CASSRGVTQYF. The DNA for the CDR3 is TGTGCCAGCAGCCGAGGAGTCACCCAGTACTTC.

Of note for this clonotype: This sequence may be a read error, since a much larger clone differs from it by one base. The rearrangement joins TRBV15 to TRBJ1-5; D gene unclear. This CDR3 has 13 residues. Germline V lookup: CDR1 LNHNV, CDR2 YYDKDF (reference sequence). In nucleotides, the CDR3 is TGTGACACCAGCAGACTTGATGGTCAGCCCCAGCATTTT. Translating gives CDTSRLDGQPQHF. The variable domain in full, completed from reference TRBV15 and TRBJ1-5, reads DAMVIQNPRYQVTQFGKPVTLSCSQTLNHNVMYWYQQKSSQAPKLLFHYYDKDFNNEADTPDNFQSRRPNTSFCFLDIRSPGLGDTAMYLCDTSRLDGQPQHFGDGTRLSIL.

This clonotype was recorded at least ten times. This sequence joins TRBV5-1 and TRBJ1-1, with D tentatively TRBD1 (6 bases). V was cut by 2 bases and J by 5 bases, with 25 bases left in between. The CDR3 runs to 18 residues. The germline CDR1 and CDR2 sequences are SGHRS and YFSETQ. CDR3 bases: TGCGCCAGCAGCTTCCCCCTAGGAGGGGGAAGTGATAGGACTGAAGCTTTCTTT. Protein sequence: CASSFPLGGGSDRTEAFF.

This clonotype was counted a few times. The genes are TRBV6-2 or TRBV6-3 and TRBJ2-7; D is ambiguous. The CDR3 spans 16 residues. V was clipped by 2 bases and J by 0 bases, with 14 bases between them. Germline V gene sequence: CDR1 MNHEY, CDR2 SVGEGT. Written as DNA, the CDR3 is TGTGCCAGCAGTTACCCCCTCGGGTCTAGCTCCTACGAGCAGTACTTC. This sequence encodes CASSYPLGSSSYEQYF.

This clonotype was found a few times. The chain uses TRBV4-3 and TRBJ2-5; weak D call: TRBD1 (6 bases). Germline CDR1 is LGHNA and CDR2 is YSLEER. The CDR3 runs to 15 residues. The ends were cut back, 0 bases at V and 5 bases at J, with 13 bases in the middle. The CDR3 region is CASSQETGFGETQYF. As DNA, the CDR3 is TGCGCCAGCAGCCAAGAAACAGGGTTCGGTGAGACCCAGTACTTC.

This clonotype was seen a single time. This chain joins TRBV20-1 and TRBJ2-3, with 7 bases fitting TRBD2. The germline gives CDR1 DFQATT, CDR2 SNEGSKA (reference sequence). V lost 0 bases, J lost 1 base, and 7 bases stayed unmatched. CDR3 length: 16 amino acids. CDR3 bases: TGCAGTGCTAGAGATCGCCGGCTAGCGGGCACAGATACGCAGTATTTT. It specifies CSARDRRLAGTDTQYF.

The J gene is TRBJ2-5, the V gene TRBV18, with D unclear. The CDR3 runs 15 residues. V was pared by 0 bases and J by 1 base, with 9 bases between. The V gene's germline CDR1 is KGHSH and CDR2 LQKENI. CDR3 in DNA: TGTGCCAGCTCACCACCCTCGCGGTCCCAAGAGACCCAGTACTTC. Protein sequence: CASSPPSRSQETQYF.

The V call is TRBV5-1, the J call TRBJ2-5; no clear D. The CDR3 contains 14 residues. V was shortened by 0 bases and J by 5 bases, with 11 bases between the two germline ends. Germline CDR1 is SGHRS and CDR2 is YFSETQ. This chain's CDR3 is CASSLDSVPETQYF. DNA of the CDR3: TGCGCCAGCAGCTTGGACTCGGTGCCGGAGACCCAGTACTTC.

This clonotype was seen only a few times. This chain connects TRBV20-1 to TRBJ2-3; D is undetermined. Trimming cost V 6 bases and J 11 bases, with 18 bases left between them. The CDR3 is 12 amino acids. The germline CDR1 and CDR2 sequences are DFQATT and SNEGSKA (reference sequence). The CDR3 sequence: CSATGRSNMQYF. DNA for the CDR3: TGCAGTGCAACCGGACGGTCTAATATGCAGTATTTT.

This clonotype appeared a few times. J is TRBJ2-7 and V is TRBV14; weak D call: TRBD2 (5 bases). Germline lookup yields CDR1 SGHDN and CDR2 FVKESK. Trimming shortened V by 0 bases and J by 4 bases, and 10 bases separated the two germline ends. This CDR3 region has 14 residues. The CDR3 nucleotides are TGTGCCAGCAGCCAAGATTCTAGCTTTTACGAGCAGTACTTC. Protein product: CASSQDSSFYEQYF. The variable domain in full, completed from reference TRBV14 and TRBJ2-7, reads EAGVTQFPSHSVIEKGQTVTLRCDPISGHDNLYWYRRVMGKEIKFLLHFVKESKQDESGMPNNRFLAERTGGTYSTLKVQPAELEDSGVYFCASSQDSSFYEQYFGPGTRLTVT.

The chain recombines TRBV5-6 with TRBJ2-6; TRBD1 matches at 9 bases. Germline V gene data show CDR1 as SGHDT and CDR2 as YYEEEE. The length of the CDR3 is 18 residues. With 0 bases clipped from V and 3 bases from J, the junction kept 7 bases outside the gene matches. The chain's CDR3 is CASSLVGQGQDGANVLTF. CDR3 coding DNA: TGTGCCAGCAGCTTGGTGGGACAGGGACAGGATGGGGCCAACGTCCTGACTTTC.

The chain combines TRBV7-9 with TRBJ1-1; D remains ambiguous. Trimming pared 1 base from V and 0 bases from J, leaving 9 bases between. Germline V gene sequence: CDR1 SEHNR, CDR2 FQNEAQ (reference sequence). The CDR3 has 15 amino acids. The CDR3, as DNA: TGTGCCAGCAGCTTAGTCGTAAAAATGAACACTGAAGCTTTCTTT. Its protein is CASSLVVKMNTEAFF.

The CDR3 reads CAISVTSGRPHNEQFF. CDR3 in DNA: TGTGCCATCAGTGTGACTAGCGGGAGACCACACAATGAGCAGTTCTTC. This chain uses TRBV10-3 with TRBJ2-1; TRBD2 matches 12 bases. V lost 4 bases and J lost 5; bases outside the gene matches: 6. This CDR3 spans 16 amino acids. Germline loops: CDR1 ENHRY, CDR2 SYGVKD.

This clonotype turned up a few times. The rearrangement joins TRBV5-1 to TRBJ2-2; D gene uncertain. In germline, CDR1 is SGHRS, CDR2 YFSETQ. The V gene lost 5 bases and the J gene lost 11 bases, with 10 bases spanning the gap. The CDR3 contains 11 residues. The DNA for the CDR3 is TGCGCCAGCAGTTCTGACGATGAGCTGTTTTTT. The encoded protein is CASSSDDELFF.

A few counts support this clonotype. The chain carries TRBV5-6 and TRBJ1-4; a possible D gene is TRBD1 (5 bases). Per germline, CDR1 SGHDT and CDR2 YYEEEE. CDR3 size: 13 residues. Trimming left V 4 bases short and J 7 bases short, with 11 bases between. The CDR3, as DNA: TGTGCCAGCAGCGTCGGGACGAGTGAAAAACTGTTTTTT. Translating gives CASSVGTSEKLFF.